This T cell receptor (beta chain) is from a study of T cell responses to AZD1222 COVID-19 vaccine. Study at large: The study pooled second doses at about 4 or about 12 weeks.

Profiling relied on immunoSEQ multiplex PCR, and the TCRdb table lists in-frame clones only, not all of them. The sample includes roughly 170,000 clones, 70% to 90% of them seen just once. The CDR3 totals 13 residues. The V gene's germline CDR1 is SGHRS and CDR2 YFSETQ. Trimming cost V 1 base and J 5 bases, with 9 bases left between them. The source of this sequence is an adult in good health. The material was peripheral blood, obtained on day 0 of AZD1222 vaccination. The V gene is TRBV5-1, the J gene TRBJ2-5; D not resolved. The CDR3 reads CASSLRVVETQYF. The CDR3 bases are TGCGCCAGCAGCTTGAGGGTCGTGGAGACCCAGTACTTC.